This TCR beta chain was found in a study of T cells after yellow fever vaccination. Broader study findings: A weaker secondary response peaked on day 5, the primary on day 15. Primary-vaccination clones mostly resurfaced post-booster (just under 98% CD4, approximately 90% CD8).

Making TCR cDNA involved 5'RACE template switching, which added UMIs and a universal primer site. Using its own MiXCR run on the 5' RACE reads, TCRdb lists one record per CDR3 protein. The sample has about 340,000 distinct CDR3 sequences; roughly 8.7% are singletons. This CDR3 region has 15 residues. V shed 3 bases and J 7 bases; nucleotides not matched to a gene: 6. This clonotype was counted between two and nine times. Its antigen is still unknown. Sample: PBMCs, taken on the day of the first yellow fever vaccination. The TCR originated in a man aged 18 to 30 who received the YFV17D yellow fever vaccine. The chain is built from TRBV12-3 or TRBV12-4 and TRBJ2-1; 10 bases match TRBD1. CDR3 DNA: TGTGCCAGCAGTTTCCCGGGACAGGGGAAGAATGAGCAGTTCTTC. Translated: CASSFPGQGKNEQFF.